The rows below give T cell receptor beta chains drawn from one sample of a study of T cell responses to AZD1222 COVID-19 vaccine. Some clones are missing from TCRdb's copy, which holds only in-frame ones; the method was immunoSEQ multiplex PCR. This sample yields tens of thousands of clones, of which over 80% are seen a single time; 15% to 20% belongs to the top ten. The source material was peripheral blood, sampled 28 days after the second AZD1222 dose. The receptors shown here come from an adult who received the AZD1222 COVID-19 vaccine. Both conserved end residues are part of each CDR3. The D gene is left open where the match is weak. Where a row states a size, it is once, few, many or the class of an expanded clone; other rows omit it.

V gene: TRBV6-1
D gene: .
J gene: TRBJ1-3
clone size: .
CDR3 protein: CASSPRTASGNTIYF
CDR3 DNA: TGTGCCAGCAGTCCCCGAACAGCCTCTGGAAACACCATATATTTT

V gene: TRBV5-1
D gene: .
J gene: TRBJ2-3
clone size: .
CDR3 protein: CASSLAGVDTQYF
CDR3 DNA: TGCGCCAGCAGCTTGGCCGGTGTGGATACGCAGTATTTT

V gene: TRBV5-1
D gene: .
J gene: TRBJ1-3
clone size: .
CDR3 protein: CASSLDASAGVGNTIYF
CDR3 DNA: TGCGCCAGCAGCTTAGATGCCAGCGCTGGGGTTGGAAACACCATATATTTT

V gene: TRBV28
D gene: TRBD1
J gene: TRBJ1-4
clone size: .
CDR3 protein: CASSPGGGPYATNEKLFF
CDR3 DNA: TGTGCCAGCAGTCCAGGGGGGGGCCCATATGCAACTAATGAAAAACTGTTTTTT

V gene: TRBV7-9
D gene: TRBD1
J gene: TRBJ1-6
clone size: .
CDR3 protein: CASSHGQGIHSPLHF
CDR3 DNA: TGTGCCAGCAGCCACGGACAGGGGATTCATTCACCCCTCCACTTT

V gene: TRBV3-1/TRBV3-2
D gene: .
J gene: TRBJ2-5
clone size: .
CDR3 protein: CASSQELGAQTQYF
CDR3 DNA: TGTGCCAGCAGCCAAGAATTAGGGGCACAGACCCAGTACTTC

V gene: TRBV7-8
D gene: .
J gene: TRBJ1-2
clone size: few
CDR3 protein: CASSYSVYNYGYTF
CDR3 DNA: TGTGCCAGCAGCTACAGTGTTTATAACTATGGCTACACCTTC

V gene: TRBV10-3
D gene: .
J gene: TRBJ1-2
clone size: .
CDR3 protein: CAISESRTAAGYTF
CDR3 DNA: TGTGCCATCAGTGAGTCGCGGACAGCAGCTGGCTACACCTTC

V gene: TRBV21-1
D gene: .
J gene: TRBJ2-3
clone size: few
CDR3 protein: CASSPFLSGADRVQYF
CDR3 DNA: TGTGCCAGCAGCCCCTTTCTTTCCGGGGCAGATAGGGTGCAGTATTTT

V gene: TRBV4-1
D gene: .
J gene: TRBJ2-2
clone size: .
CDR3 protein: CASSQDGGDVGTGELFF
CDR3 DNA: TGCGCCAGCAGCCAAGATGGCGGGGATGTTGGTACCGGGGAGCTGTTTTTT

V gene: TRBV7-9
D gene: TRBD2
J gene: TRBJ2-7
clone size: medium-sized
CDR3 protein: CASSLRTSGPSYEQYF
CDR3 DNA: TGTGCCAGCAGCTTAAGGACTAGCGGGCCCTCCTACGAGCAGTACTTC

V gene: TRBV28
D gene: TRBD1
J gene: TRBJ1-2
clone size: .
CDR3 protein: CASRSTGVDGYTF
CDR3 DNA: TGTGCCAGCAGATCGACAGGGGTTGATGGCTACACCTTC

V gene: TRBV10-3
D gene: TRBD2
J gene: TRBJ2-6
clone size: .
CDR3 protein: CAISDPRTHSGGTGANVLTF
CDR3 DNA: TGTGCCATCAGTGATCCCCGGACCCATAGCGGGGGGACTGGGGCCAACGTCCTGACTTTC

V gene: TRBV5-4
D gene: .
J gene: TRBJ1-2
clone size: .
CDR3 protein: CASARISNYGYTF
CDR3 DNA: TGTGCCAGCGCGAGAATCAGTAACTATGGCTACACCTTC

V gene: TRBV29-1
D gene: .
J gene: TRBJ1-1
clone size: .
CDR3 protein: CSWANTEAFF
CDR3 DNA: TGCTCCTGGGCGAACACTGAAGCTTTCTTT

V gene: TRBV30
D gene: .
J gene: TRBJ1-5
clone size: .
CDR3 protein: CAWSEVKKPQHF
CDR3 DNA: TGTGCCTGGAGTGAAGTAAAAAAGCCCCAGCATTTT

V gene: TRBV15
D gene: TRBD2
J gene: TRBJ2-1
clone size: .
CDR3 protein: CATSRDFASGGLSYNEQFF
CDR3 DNA: TGTGCCACCAGCAGAGATTTCGCTAGCGGGGGCCTCTCCTACAATGAGCAGTTCTTC

V gene: TRBV7-9
D gene: TRBD1
J gene: TRBJ1-2
clone size: once
CDR3 protein: CASSLDAGTGWRGGYTF
CDR3 DNA: TGTGCCAGCAGCCTCGATGCGGGGACAGGGTGGCGTGGAGGCTACACCTTC

V gene: TRBV11-1
D gene: TRBD1
J gene: TRBJ2-7
clone size: .
CDR3 protein: CASSLDRIYEQYF
CDR3 DNA: TGTGCCAGCAGCTTGGACAGGATCTACGAGCAGTACTTC

V gene: TRBV7-2
D gene: .
J gene: TRBJ1-1
clone size: few
CDR3 protein: CASSLAAGRGTEAFF
CDR3 DNA: TGTGCCAGCAGCTTAGCGGCCGGTCGGGGCACTGAAGCTTTCTTT

V gene: TRBV7-3
D gene: TRBD2
J gene: TRBJ2-1
clone size: few
CDR3 protein: CASSPGLAFYNEQFF
CDR3 DNA: TGTGCCAGCAGCCCGGGACTAGCGTTTTACAATGAGCAGTTCTTC

V gene: TRBV25-1
D gene: .
J gene: TRBJ2-7
clone size: .
CDR3 protein: CASSRGGPDLYEQYF
CDR3 DNA: TGTGCCAGCAGCCGAGGGGGACCAGACCTCTACGAGCAGTACTTC

V gene: TRBV5-1
D gene: .
J gene: TRBJ2-3
clone size: .
CDR3 protein: CASSRAGQTTADTQYF
CDR3 DNA: TGCGCCAGCAGCCGGGCCGGACAGACAACCGCAGATACGCAGTATTTT

V gene: TRBV7-9
D gene: .
J gene: TRBJ2-3
clone size: .
CDR3 protein: CASSRAGGTQYF
CDR3 DNA: TGTGCCAGCAGCCGCGCCGGGGGTACGCAGTATTTT

V gene: TRBV7-3
D gene: TRBD2
J gene: TRBJ2-5
clone size: .
CDR3 protein: CASSLLAGLQETQYF
CDR3 DNA: TGTGCCAGCAGCTTACTAGCGGGGTTACAAGAGACCCAGTACTTC

V gene: TRBV11-3
D gene: .
J gene: TRBJ2-2
clone size: .
CDR3 protein: CASSLDSLYAGELFF
CDR3 DNA: TGTGCCAGCAGCTTAGATAGTCTCTACGCCGGGGAGCTGTTTTTT

V gene: TRBV30
D gene: TRBD1
J gene: TRBJ1-4
clone size: .
CDR3 protein: CATDRGQIATNEKLFF
CDR3 DNA: TGTGCCACCGACAGGGGGCAAATTGCAACTAATGAAAAACTGTTTTTT

V gene: TRBV11-2
D gene: .
J gene: TRBJ1-4
clone size: once
CDR3 protein: CASSSGRVEKLFF
CDR3 DNA: TGTGCCAGCAGCTCAGGCAGGGTGGAAAAACTGTTTTTT

V gene: TRBV25-1
D gene: .
J gene: TRBJ2-7
clone size: .
CDR3 protein: CASSGGGEQYF
CDR3 DNA: TGTGCCAGCAGTGGGGGCGGCGAGCAGTACTTC

V gene: TRBV7-3
D gene: .
J gene: TRBJ2-2
clone size: .
CDR3 protein: CASSPDPRGGTGELFF
CDR3 DNA: TGTGCCAGCAGCCCGGACCCTAGGGGAGGCACCGGGGAGCTGTTTTTT

V gene: TRBV7-7
D gene: .
J gene: TRBJ2-1
clone size: .
CDR3 protein: CASSLATAGSNEQFF
CDR3 DNA: TGTGCTAGCAGCTTAGCGACGGCAGGGAGCAATGAGCAGTTCTTC

V gene: TRBV4-1
D gene: TRBD1
J gene: TRBJ1-2
clone size: .
CDR3 protein: CASSQEGDRGYGYTF
CDR3 DNA: TGCGCCAGCAGCCAAGAGGGGGACAGGGGCTATGGCTACACCTTC

V gene: TRBV6-1
D gene: .
J gene: TRBJ1-6
clone size: .
CDR3 protein: CASSDTDAFHSPLHF
CDR3 DNA: TGTGCCAGCAGTGATACCGACGCTTTCCACTCACCCCTCCACTTT

V gene: TRBV25-1
D gene: TRBD1
J gene: TRBJ2-5
clone size: .
CDR3 protein: CASSAATGTGAGETQYF
CDR3 DNA: TGTGCCAGCAGCGCGGCGACCGGGACAGGGGCGGGGGAGACCCAGTACTTC

V gene: TRBV7-9
D gene: TRBD1
J gene: TRBJ2-7
clone size: .
CDR3 protein: CASSPTGTDIFGQYF
CDR3 DNA: TGTGCCAGCAGCCCCACCGGGACAGACATTTTCGGGCAGTACTTC

V gene: TRBV7-8
D gene: TRBD2
J gene: TRBJ2-1
clone size: .
CDR3 protein: CASSTRTSGGREQFF
CDR3 DNA: TGTGCCAGCAGCACCCGGACTAGCGGGGGGCGGGAGCAGTTCTTC

V gene: TRBV27
D gene: .
J gene: TRBJ2-4
clone size: .
CDR3 protein: CASSLGGLGGNIQYF
CDR3 DNA: TGTGCCAGCAGTTTAGGAGGACTAGGGGGAAACATTCAGTACTTC

V gene: TRBV9
D gene: .
J gene: TRBJ1-5
clone size: .
CDR3 protein: CASSVDGNQPQHF
CDR3 DNA: TGTGCCAGCAGCGTAGACGGAAATCAGCCCCAGCATTTT

V gene: TRBV7-2
D gene: .
J gene: TRBJ2-2
clone size: .
CDR3 protein: CASSQRPRGGTGELFF
CDR3 DNA: TGTGCCAGCAGCCAACGTCCTAGGGGCGGAACCGGGGAGCTGTTTTTT

V gene: TRBV2
D gene: .
J gene: TRBJ1-5
clone size: .
CDR3 protein: CASSGPSQNQPQHF
CDR3 DNA: TGTGCCAGCAGTGGTCCTTCCCAGAATCAGCCCCAGCATTTT

V gene: TRBV7-7
D gene: TRBD1
J gene: TRBJ2-5
clone size: few
CDR3 protein: CASSYQGAETQYF
CDR3 DNA: TGTGCTAGCAGCTACCAGGGGGCCGAGACCCAGTACTTC

V gene: TRBV9
D gene: TRBD1
J gene: TRBJ2-2
clone size: .
CDR3 protein: CASSPDGQGFTGELFF
CDR3 DNA: TGTGCCAGCAGCCCAGACGGACAGGGATTCACCGGGGAGCTGTTTTTT

V gene: TRBV19
D gene: TRBD1
J gene: TRBJ2-2
clone size: .
CDR3 protein: CASSIRQGGNTGELFF
CDR3 DNA: TGTGCCAGTAGTATACGACAGGGCGGTAACACCGGGGAGCTGTTTTTT

V gene: TRBV7-2
D gene: .
J gene: TRBJ1-5
clone size: .
CDR3 protein: CASSLDRAGNQPQHF
CDR3 DNA: TGTGCCAGCAGCTTAGACAGGGCTGGCAATCAGCCCCAGCATTTT

V gene: TRBV12-3/TRBV12-4
D gene: TRBD1
J gene: TRBJ2-5
clone size: .
CDR3 protein: CASRTRQGGTQYF
CDR3 DNA: TGTGCCAGCAGAACCCGACAGGGCGGGACCCAGTACTTC

V gene: TRBV3-1/TRBV3-2
D gene: .
J gene: TRBJ1-3
clone size: .
CDR3 protein: CASSPLRRLNSGNTIYF
CDR3 DNA: TGTGCCAGCAGCCCTCTCAGGAGGCTCAACTCTGGAAACACCATATATTTT

V gene: TRBV24-1
D gene: TRBD1
J gene: TRBJ2-3
clone size: .
CDR3 protein: CATSEGQVTTDTQYF
CDR3 DNA: TGTGCCACCAGTGAGGGACAGGTGACCACAGATACGCAGTATTTT

V gene: TRBV25-1
D gene: .
J gene: TRBJ1-4
clone size: .
CDR3 protein: CASSEIGGRVSEKLFF
CDR3 DNA: TGTGCCAGCAGTGAGATAGGAGGGAGAGTCAGTGAAAAACTGTTTTTT

V gene: TRBV5-1
D gene: .
J gene: TRBJ1-6
clone size: .
CDR3 protein: CASSPGTYNSPLHF
CDR3 DNA: TGCGCCAGCAGCCCCGGGACCTATAATTCACCCCTCCACTTT

V gene: TRBV19
D gene: .
J gene: TRBJ1-5
clone size: .
CDR3 protein: CASSIGQSNSNQLQHF
CDR3 DNA: TGTGCCAGTAGTATTGGCCAATCTAATAGCAATCAGCTCCAGCATTTT

V gene: TRBV3-1/TRBV3-2
D gene: .
J gene: TRBJ1-5
clone size: once
CDR3 protein: CASSQGTGGGNQPQHF
CDR3 DNA: TGTGCCAGCAGCCAAGGTACCGGGGGTGGCAATCAGCCCCAGCATTTT

V gene: TRBV5-1
D gene: TRBD1
J gene: TRBJ1-5
clone size: .
CDR3 protein: CASSPDRAIAYSNQPQHF
CDR3 DNA: TGCGCCAGCAGCCCGGACAGGGCCATCGCCTATAGCAATCAGCCCCAGCATTTT

V gene: TRBV9
D gene: .
J gene: TRBJ2-5
clone size: .
CDR3 protein: CASSVAAVQETQYF
CDR3 DNA: TGTGCCAGCAGCGTAGCAGCCGTGCAAGAGACCCAGTACTTC

V gene: TRBV6-1
D gene: .
J gene: TRBJ2-7
clone size: few
CDR3 protein: CASSDEDGTGGYEQYF
CDR3 DNA: TGTGCCAGCAGTGACGAGGACGGGACTGGGGGCTACGAGCAGTACTTC

V gene: TRBV4-2
D gene: TRBD1
J gene: TRBJ2-5
clone size: .
CDR3 protein: CASSQGVQGIQETQYF
CDR3 DNA: TGTGCCAGCAGCCAAGGGGTACAGGGGATCCAAGAGACCCAGTACTTC

V gene: TRBV25-1
D gene: TRBD1
J gene: TRBJ1-3
clone size: .
CDR3 protein: CASSVQGTDTIYF
CDR3 DNA: TGTGCCAGCAGTGTACAGGGGACGGACACCATATATTTT

V gene: TRBV7-9
D gene: .
J gene: TRBJ2-1
clone size: .
CDR3 protein: CASSLTGSYNEQFF
CDR3 DNA: TGTGCCAGCAGCTTAACAGGCTCCTACAATGAGCAGTTCTTC

V gene: TRBV6-5
D gene: .
J gene: TRBJ2-3
clone size: .
CDR3 protein: CASRKPGLSTDTQYF
CDR3 DNA: TGTGCCAGCAGAAAACCGGGACTCAGCACAGATACGCAGTATTTT

V gene: TRBV5-1
D gene: TRBD1
J gene: TRBJ2-1
clone size: .
CDR3 protein: CASSVDRAVQFF
CDR3 DNA: TGCGCCAGCAGCGTGGACAGGGCCGTACAGTTCTTC

V gene: TRBV19
D gene: .
J gene: TRBJ1-5
clone size: few
CDR3 protein: CASSIGMGRDSNQPQHF
CDR3 DNA: TGTGCCAGTAGTATAGGAATGGGCCGGGATAGCAATCAGCCCCAGCATTTT